The 32 T cell receptor beta chains in this list originate from one sample, sequenced in a study of shared clonotypes between healthy human individuals. Using immunoSEQ multiplex PCR, the repertoire was profiled, and TCRdb retains in-frame clones only, with some absent. Of about 110,000 clones in the sample, roughly 70% were seen once. The sample was memory CD8+ T cells sorted from blood. Subset reported: CD45RO+ cells pooled with CCR7-negative TemRA cells. These receptor sequences come from a woman aged 25 to 45 in good health.

This clone was found a few times. The gene calls are TRBV27 and TRBJ2-1; 8 bases are shared with TRBD2. The CDR3 is 14 amino acids. The V and J ends lost 4 bases and 6 bases, in that order; junction bases with no gene match: 5. Per germline, CDR1 MNHEY and CDR2 SMNVEV (reference sequence). CDR3: CASSSLAALNEQFF. CDR3 DNA sequence: TGTGCCAGCAGTTCACTAGCGGCACTCAATGAGCAGTTCTTC.

The CDR3 bases are TGCAGCGTTGAGCAGGGGGCTGCCATCGGGGAGCTGTTTTTT. Protein product: CSVEQGAAIGELFF. The chain recombines TRBV29-1 with TRBJ2-2, with 8 nucleotides matching TRBD1. After removal of 3 bases from V and 7 bases from J, the junction contained 7 bases not matched to a gene. CDR1 and CDR2 (germline): SQVTM, ANQGSEA. The CDR3 sequence is 14 residues long.

This clone has ten or more counts. The chain has TRBV25-1 and TRBJ2-7, with TRBD1 matching over 7 bases. V shed 8 bases, J shed 4 bases, and the junction held 17 bases outside the gene matches. The CDR3 is 16 amino acids. Germline V gene sequence: CDR1 MGHDK, CDR2 SYGVNS. CDR3 sequence (DNA): TGTGCCAGCTCAGCCGAGGGGGCAGACTCTGCTTACGAGCAGTACTTC. It is translated as CASSAEGADSAYEQYF.

The chain is built from TRBV2 and TRBJ2-5; D is possibly TRBD1 (5 bases). The J call may be incorrect, as the DNA end agrees better with TRBJ2-7. This CDR3 has 13 amino acids. Germline CDR1 and CDR2: SNHLY and FYNNEI. CDR3 sequence reads: CASRDSEPYEQYF. In DNA form, the CDR3 reads TGTGCCAGCAGAGACAGCGAACCCTACGAGCAGTACTTC.

The sample holds a few counts of this clone. CDR3 in amino acids: CASSRYRGSTDTQYF. As DNA, the CDR3 is TGTGCCAGCAGCAGATACAGGGGTAGCACAGATACGCAGTATTTT. The V call is TRBV21-1, the J call TRBJ2-3; the DNA was not used to check the table's D call, TRBD1. TRBV21-1 is listed as a pseudogene. This CDR3 is built from 15 residues.

This rearrangement joins TRBV6-4 to TRBJ1-5; D is perhaps TRBD1 (6 bases). Germline V gene sequence: CDR1 MRHNA, CDR2 SNTAGT. Trimming pared 6 bases from V and 5 bases from J, leaving 17 bases between. The CDR3 consists of 15 residues. The chain's CDR3 is CASRHRVVGDQPQHF. The CDR3 bases are TGTGCCAGCAGGCACAGGGTTGTAGGGGATCAGCCCCAGCATTTT.

The chain uses TRBV19 and TRBJ2-6; 10 positions match TRBD1. Germline-derived CDR1 and CDR2 are LNHDA and SQIVND (reference sequence). The V segment lost 3 bases and the J segment 2 bases; nucleotides outside the gene matches: 4. The CDR3 is 17 amino acids. Here the CDR3 DNA reads TGTGCCAGTAGTATCGGACAGGGGGTGGCTGGGGCCAACGTCCTGACTTTC. As protein: CASSIGQGVAGANVLTF.

The chain links TRBV19 to TRBJ1-3; D remains unclear. The germline gives CDR1 LNHDA, CDR2 SQIVND (reference sequence). Trimming shortened V by 2 bases and J by 2 bases, and 4 bases separated the two germline ends. CDR3 size: 13 residues. The CDR3 sequence: CASSISPGNTIYF. CDR3 coding DNA: TGTGCCAGTAGTATAAGCCCTGGAAACACCATATATTTT.

The chain employs TRBV2 and TRBJ2-7, with TRBD2 matching over 12 bases. This CDR3 spans 14 amino acids. CDR1 is SNHLY, CDR2 FYNNEI, per germline. The V and J ends lost 6 bases and 6 bases, in that order; junction bases with no gene match: 6. CDR3 in amino acids: CASSRGLAGTEQYF. In DNA, the CDR3 is TGTGCCAGCAGCCGCGGACTAGCGGGAACCGAGCAGTACTTC.

In regard to this clone: Being one base from a much bigger clone, this may be a read error. Here the CDR3 reads CASSLSPGELFF. For the CDR3, the DNA is TGTGCCAGCAGTTTATCCCCCGGGGAGCTGTTTTTT. The rearrangement joins TRBV28 to TRBJ2-2, with no clear D. Germline-derived CDR1 and CDR2 are MDHEN and SYDVKM. The CDR3 loop spans 12 amino acids. V was clipped by 1 base and J by 6 bases, with 3 bases between them.

V and J are TRBV29-1 and TRBJ2-2; D perhaps matches TRBD2 (6 bases). Germline loops: CDR1 SQVTM, CDR2 ANQGSEA. The length of the CDR3 is 13 residues. V lost 6 bases to trimming and J lost 2 bases, with 10 bases between them. This CDR3 reads CSVTSSNTGELFF. The CDR3 DNA is TGCAGCGTCACTAGCTCTAACACCGGGGAGCTGTTTTTT.

CDR3 region: CASSQRGGNNEQFF. The CDR3 DNA follows: TGTGCCAGCAGCCAAAGGGGCGGCAACAATGAGCAGTTCTTC. The rearrangement links TRBV4-2 to TRBJ2-1; tentative D call: TRBD1 (5 bases). From germline, CDR1 is LGHNA and CDR2 YNFKEQ. The V end was cut by 2 bases, the J end by 5 bases, with 10 bases between. The CDR3 is 14 residues long.

In DNA, the CDR3 is TGTGCCGCGGCGAGAGTAAATCAGCCCCAGCATTTT. Encoded protein: CAAARVNQPQHF. The chain has TRBV6-6 and TRBJ1-5; D is uncertain. CDR1 MNHNY and CDR2 SVGAGI come from the germline V gene (reference sequence). V gave up 11 bases and J gave up 4 bases, with 12 bases separating them. This CDR3 comprises 12 residues.

CDR3 in amino acids: CASSGDRSPTYEQYF. The CDR3 DNA reads as TGCGCCAGCAGCGGAGACAGGTCACCTACCTACGAGCAGTACTTC. The rearrangement joins TRBV10-1 to TRBJ2-7; D might be TRBD1 (6 bases). V was pared by 6 bases and J by 2 bases, with 17 bases between. Germline V gene data show CDR1 as WNHNN and CDR2 as SYGVQD (reference sequence). CDR3 length: 15 amino acids.

In its sample, this clone was seen a few times. The chain uses TRBV27 and TRBJ2-7; 13 bases line up with TRBD2. The CDR3 sequence is 16 residues long. The trim removed 5 bases at V and 5 bases at J, leaving 9 bases unmatched. Looked up from germline, CDR1 is MNHEY and CDR2 is SMNVEV (reference sequence). The CDR3 DNA sequence: TGTGCCAGCAGTAGCCGGACTAGCGGGAGACTAAACGAGCAGTACTTC. It translates to CASSSRTSGRLNEQYF.

This rearrangement joins TRBV19 to TRBJ2-7, with a possible D match to TRBD1 (5 bases). This CDR3 is built from 12 residues. Germline lookup yields CDR1 LNHDA and CDR2 SQIVND (reference sequence). Trimming removed 3 bases at V and 5 bases at J, with 8 bases between. The CDR3 region has the DNA TGTGCCAGTAGTATCTCAGGGCACGAGCAGTACTTC. It codes for CASSISGHEQYF.

This chain uses TRBV28 with TRBJ1-2, with TRBD1 as a possible D gene (5 bases). CDR3 length: 16 amino acids. Between the trimmed V and J ends, which lost 3 bases and 4 bases, there was a span of 18 bases. Germline lookup yields CDR1 MDHEN and CDR2 SYDVKM. The CDR3 loop reads CASSLFPGDGAYGYTF. CDR3 DNA: TGTGCCAGCAGTTTGTTTCCGGGGGATGGGGCCTATGGCTACACCTTC.

The chain has TRBV6-5 and TRBJ2-1; 7 bases agree with TRBD2. The CDR3 totals 15 residues. Per germline, CDR1 MNHEY and CDR2 SVGAGI. J gave up 2 bases and V 6 bases, and 7 bases lay outside the gene matches. The CDR3 region is CASSPLAGAYNEQFF. The CDR3 coding sequence is TGTGCCAGCAGCCCTCTGGCGGGAGCCTACAATGAGCAGTTCTTC.

This clone was counted many times. Other DNA sequences of this sample code for an identical CDR3. V usage is TRBV11-3 and J usage is TRBJ2-3; the D gene could be TRBD1 or TRBD2 (5 bases each). From germline, CDR1 is SGHNT and CDR2 YENEEA. The V end lost 1 base, the J end lost 2 bases, and 10 bases lay between the germline ends. The length of the CDR3 is 15 residues. The CDR3 protein is CASSLGEGTTDTQYF. The CDR3 coding sequence is TGTGCCAGCAGCTTAGGCGAAGGGACCACAGATACGCAGTATTTT.

This clone was seen once. V is TRBV1 and J is TRBJ1-6. TRBV1 is a pseudogene. The CDR3 covers 14 residues. This CDR3 reads CTSSRGREDSPLHF. The CDR3 region has the DNA TGCACCAGCAGCCGGGGTCGGGAGGATTCACCCCTCCACTTT.

Concerning this clone itself: Relative to the germline gene, one junction end is altered; a read error may explain this. This rearrangement joins TRBV14 to TRBJ2-4; 8 nucleotides agree with TRBD2. CDR1 and CDR2 from the germline V gene are SGHDN and FVKESK. CDR3 length: 13 amino acids. In DNA, the CDR3 is TGTGCCAGCAGCGGACTAGCCGAAAACATTCAGTACTTC. Its protein is CASSGLAENIQYF.

The CDR3 here is CASSCRLEDRAYQETQYF. The CDR3 DNA follows: TGTGCCAGCAGCTGTCGTTTGGAGGACAGGGCGTACCAAGAGACCCAGTACTTC. This rearrangement joins TRBV5-4 to TRBJ2-5; 8 positions agree with TRBD1. The CDR3 extends over 18 amino acids. V shed 3 bases, J shed 0 bases, and the junction held 13 bases outside the gene matches. Germline V CDR1 and CDR2: SGHNT, YYREEE (reference sequence).

This clone occurred a few times. The J gene is TRBJ2-1, the V gene TRBV9; D possibly corresponds to TRBD2 (6 bases). Trimming stripped 4 bases from V and 0 bases from J, with 11 bases between. The CDR3 runs to 15 residues. Germline V gene lookup returns CDR1 SGDLS and CDR2 YYNGEE. CDR3 sequence reads: CASSPTGLSYNEQFF. The CDR3 nucleotides read TGTGCCAGCAGCCCTACGGGACTCTCCTACAATGAGCAGTTCTTC.

Worth noting for this clone: Other DNA sequences in the sample encode the same CDR3. The CDR3 sequence is CASSLLAGAYNEQFF. DNA for the CDR3: TGTGCCAGCAGTTTACTAGCGGGAGCATACAATGAGCAGTTCTTC. The V call is TRBV28, the J call TRBJ2-1, with 10 bases aligning to TRBD2. Germline loops: CDR1 MDHEN, CDR2 SYDVKM. Losses at the gene ends were 2 bases for V and 4 bases for J; bases not matched to a gene: 2. CDR3 length: 15 residues. Full variable domain (rest looked up from reference TRBV28 and TRBJ2-1): DVKVTQSSRYLVKRTGEKVFLECVQDMDHENMFWYRQDPGLGLRLIYFSYDVKMKEKGDIPEGYSVSREKKERFSLILESASTNQTSMYLCASSLLAGAYNEQFFGPGTRLTVL.

Concerning this clone itself: A far larger clone is off by one base, so a read error is likely. The chain recombines TRBV6-1 with TRBJ2-7, with 8 nucleotides matching TRBD2. V was clipped by 2 bases and J by 0 bases; unmatched bases: 6. The CDR3 spans 16 residues. Germline assignment: CDR1 MNHNS and CDR2 SASEGT. The CDR3 bases are TGTGCCAGCAGTGAACATTTAGGGACTAGCTCCTACGAGCAGTACTTC. This encodes CASSEHLGTSSYEQYF.

The V gene is TRBV4-2, the J gene TRBJ2-3; D is uncertain. The CDR3 runs to 14 residues. V was cut by 2 bases and J by 3 bases, with 9 bases left in between. Germline CDR1 LGHNA, CDR2 YNFKEQ. Here the CDR3 reads CASSQRGLTDTQYF. CDR3 coding DNA: TGTGCCAGCAGCCAACGAGGTTTAACAGATACGCAGTATTTT.

This clone was observed a handful of times. The chain is built from TRBV28 and TRBJ2-7, with unresolved D. This CDR3 contains 15 residues. The germline V and J ends were trimmed by 5 bases and 2 bases, with 16 bases remaining between them. Germline CDR1 and CDR2: MDHEN and SYDVKM. This chain's CDR3 is CASSPLHPQTYEQYF. CDR3 DNA: TGTGCCAGCAGTCCCCTCCACCCTCAAACCTACGAGCAGTACTTC.

Only one count was recorded for this clone. The rearrangement uses TRBV30 and TRBJ2-7; a possible D gene is TRBD2 (5 bases). Per the germline V gene, CDR1 is GTSNPN and CDR2 is SVGIG (reference sequence). CDR3 size: 14 residues. V shed 7 bases and J shed 4 bases, with 20 bases lying between them. The CDR3 loop reads CAFSRPGFTYEQYF. DNA of the CDR3: TGTGCCTTTTCTAGACCGGGGTTTACTTACGAGCAGTACTTC.

This clone was counted between two and nine times. The rearrangement joins TRBV7-8 to TRBJ2-7; possibly TRBD2 for D (6 bases). The CDR3 contains 13 residues. Trimming took 4 bases from V and 6 from J, leaving 13 bases between them. Germline V gene sequence: CDR1 SGHVS, CDR2 FQNEAQ. The CDR3 coding sequence is TGTGCCAGCAGCTCGGGGGTTTTCGGCGAGCAGTACTTC. It specifies CASSSGVFGEQYF.

By share of the sample, this clone is medium-sized (0.01 to 0.1%). V and J are TRBV15 and TRBJ2-2; 8 positions agree with TRBD2. V lost 8 bases and J lost 6; bases outside the gene matches: 8. The CDR3 runs to 14 residues. Germline loops: CDR1 LNHNV, CDR2 YYDKDF (reference sequence). CDR3 sequence: CATRGAGDSGELFF. Here the CDR3 DNA reads TGTGCCACCCGGGGAGCGGGAGACTCCGGGGAGCTGTTTTTT.

This clone was recorded many times. This chain uses TRBV25-1 with TRBJ2-7; D is unresolved. Trimming stripped 3 bases from V and 7 bases from J, with 19 bases between. Germline CDR1 MGHDK, CDR2 SYGVNS. The CDR3 contains 15 residues. CDR3 residues: CASSESGGPQAEQYF. The DNA of the CDR3 is TGTGCCAGCAGTGAGAGTGGTGGTCCCCAGGCGGAGCAGTACTTC.

The genes are TRBV28 and TRBJ2-3, with 7 nucleotides matching TRBD1. CDR1 and CDR2 from the germline V gene are MDHEN and SYDVKM. The CDR3 has 20 amino acids. Trimming cost V 4 bases and J 1 base; bases outside gene matches: 20. CDR3 region: CASSSTPRDRTMMGTDTQYF. The CDR3 region has the DNA TGTGCCAGCAGTTCAACCCCTCGGGACAGAACAATGATGGGCACAGATACGCAGTATTTT.